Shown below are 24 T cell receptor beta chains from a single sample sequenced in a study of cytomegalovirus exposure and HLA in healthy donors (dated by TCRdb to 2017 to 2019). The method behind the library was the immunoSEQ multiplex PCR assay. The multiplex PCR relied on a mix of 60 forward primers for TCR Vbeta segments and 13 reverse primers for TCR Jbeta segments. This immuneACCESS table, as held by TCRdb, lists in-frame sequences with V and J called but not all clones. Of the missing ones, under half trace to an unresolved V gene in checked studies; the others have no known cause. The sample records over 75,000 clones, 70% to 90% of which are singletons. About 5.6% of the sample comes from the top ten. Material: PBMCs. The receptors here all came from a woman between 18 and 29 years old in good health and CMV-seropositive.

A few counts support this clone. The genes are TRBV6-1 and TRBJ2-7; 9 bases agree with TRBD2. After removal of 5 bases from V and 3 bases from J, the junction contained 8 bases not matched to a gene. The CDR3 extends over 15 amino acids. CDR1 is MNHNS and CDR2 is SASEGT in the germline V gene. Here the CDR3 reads CASSSLAGLNYEQYF. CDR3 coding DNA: TGTGCCAGCAGTTCCCTAGCGGGGTTGAACTACGAGCAGTACTTC.

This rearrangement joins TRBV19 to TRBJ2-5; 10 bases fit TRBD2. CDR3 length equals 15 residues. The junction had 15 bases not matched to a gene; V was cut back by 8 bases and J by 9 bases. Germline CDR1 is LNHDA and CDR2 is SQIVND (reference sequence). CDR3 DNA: TGTGCCAGTTCATCAGCGGGAGGGACCTTAGTGGCCCAGTACTTC. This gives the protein CASSSAGGTLVAQYF.

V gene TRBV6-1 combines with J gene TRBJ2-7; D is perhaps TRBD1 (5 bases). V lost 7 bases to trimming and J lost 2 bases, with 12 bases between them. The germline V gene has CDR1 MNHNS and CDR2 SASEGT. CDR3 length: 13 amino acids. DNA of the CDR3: TGTGCCAGCATCAACAGGTTACCCTACGAGCAGTACTTC. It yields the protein CASINRLPYEQYF.

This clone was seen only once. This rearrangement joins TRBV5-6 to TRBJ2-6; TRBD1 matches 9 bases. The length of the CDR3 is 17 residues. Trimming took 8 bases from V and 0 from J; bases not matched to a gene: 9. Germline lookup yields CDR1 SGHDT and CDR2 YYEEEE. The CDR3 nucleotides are TGTGCCAGTTCGGACAGGGGATCTCTCTCTGGGGCCAACGTCCTGACTTTC. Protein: CASSDRGSLSGANVLTF.

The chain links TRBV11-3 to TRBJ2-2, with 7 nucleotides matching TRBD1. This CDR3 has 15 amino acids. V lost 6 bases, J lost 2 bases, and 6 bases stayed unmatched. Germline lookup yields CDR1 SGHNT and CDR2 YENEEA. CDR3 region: CASSRRGGNTGELFF. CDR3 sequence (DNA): TGTGCCAGCAGTCGAAGAGGGGGCAACACCGGGGAGCTGTTTTTT.

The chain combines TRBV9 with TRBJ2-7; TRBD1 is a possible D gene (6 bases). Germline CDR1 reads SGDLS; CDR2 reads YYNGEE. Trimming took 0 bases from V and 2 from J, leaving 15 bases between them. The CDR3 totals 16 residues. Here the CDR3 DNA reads TGTGCCAGCAGCGTAGGTTCAGGGGCACCAACCTACGAGCAGTACTTC. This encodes CASSVGSGAPTYEQYF.

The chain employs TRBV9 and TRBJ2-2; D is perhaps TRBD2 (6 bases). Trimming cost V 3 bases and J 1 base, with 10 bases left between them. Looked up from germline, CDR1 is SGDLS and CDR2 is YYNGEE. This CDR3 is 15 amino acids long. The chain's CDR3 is CASSGRGVNTGELFF. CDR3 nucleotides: TGTGCCAGCAGCGGCCGCGGGGTGAACACCGGGGAGCTGTTTTTT.

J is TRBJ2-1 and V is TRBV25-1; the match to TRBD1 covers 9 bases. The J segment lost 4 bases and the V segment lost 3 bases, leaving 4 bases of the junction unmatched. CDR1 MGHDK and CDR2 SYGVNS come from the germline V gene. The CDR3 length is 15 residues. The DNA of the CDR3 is TGTGCCAGCAGTGAGGGGACAGGGAATTACAATGAGCAGTTCTTC. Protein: CASSEGTGNYNEQFF.

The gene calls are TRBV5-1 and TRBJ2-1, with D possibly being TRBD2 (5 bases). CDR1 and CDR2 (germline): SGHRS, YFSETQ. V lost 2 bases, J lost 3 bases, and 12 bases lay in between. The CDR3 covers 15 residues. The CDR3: CASSFEGEIYNEQFF. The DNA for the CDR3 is TGCGCCAGCAGCTTTGAGGGAGAAATCTACAATGAGCAGTTCTTC.

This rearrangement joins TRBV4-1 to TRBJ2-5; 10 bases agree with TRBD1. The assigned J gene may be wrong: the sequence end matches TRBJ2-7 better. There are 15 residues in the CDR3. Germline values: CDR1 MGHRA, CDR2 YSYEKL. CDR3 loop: CASSQASGTGDEQYF. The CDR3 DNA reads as TGCGCCAGCAGCCAGGCATCCGGGACAGGGGACGAGCAGTACTTC.

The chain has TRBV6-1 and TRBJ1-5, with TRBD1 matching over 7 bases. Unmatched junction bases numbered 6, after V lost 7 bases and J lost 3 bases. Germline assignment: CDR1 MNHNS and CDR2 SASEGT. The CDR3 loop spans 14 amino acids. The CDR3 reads CASTYDRVNQPQHF. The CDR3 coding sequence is TGTGCCAGCACCTACGACAGGGTCAATCAGCCCCAGCATTTT.

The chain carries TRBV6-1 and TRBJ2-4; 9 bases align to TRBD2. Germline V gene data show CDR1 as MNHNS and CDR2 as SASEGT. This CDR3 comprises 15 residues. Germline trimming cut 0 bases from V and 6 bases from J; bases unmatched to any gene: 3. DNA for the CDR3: TGTGCCAGCAGTGAAGCTGTAGCGGGAGCAAACATTCAGTACTTC. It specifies CASSEAVAGANIQYF.

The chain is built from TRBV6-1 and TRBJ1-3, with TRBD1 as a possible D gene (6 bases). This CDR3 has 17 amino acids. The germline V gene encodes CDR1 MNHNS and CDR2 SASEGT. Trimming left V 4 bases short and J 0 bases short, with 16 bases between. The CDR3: CASSAKDRTISGNTIYF. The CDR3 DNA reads TGTGCCAGCAGTGCGAAAGACAGGACGATCTCTGGAAACACCATATATTTT.

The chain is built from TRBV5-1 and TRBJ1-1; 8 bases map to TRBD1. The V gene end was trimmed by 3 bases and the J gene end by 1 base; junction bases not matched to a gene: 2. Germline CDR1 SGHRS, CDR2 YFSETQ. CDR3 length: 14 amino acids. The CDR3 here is CASSSGQGNTEAFF. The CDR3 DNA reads TGCGCCAGCAGCTCCGGACAGGGGAACACTGAAGCTTTCTTT.

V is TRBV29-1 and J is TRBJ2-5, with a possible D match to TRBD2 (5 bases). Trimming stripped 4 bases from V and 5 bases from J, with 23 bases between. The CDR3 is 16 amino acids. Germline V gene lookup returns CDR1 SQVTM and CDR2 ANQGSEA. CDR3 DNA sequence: TGCAGCGTTGCCGTTTTCGGGAACCACCGTTCGGAGACCCAGTACTTC. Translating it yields CSVAVFGNHRSETQYF.

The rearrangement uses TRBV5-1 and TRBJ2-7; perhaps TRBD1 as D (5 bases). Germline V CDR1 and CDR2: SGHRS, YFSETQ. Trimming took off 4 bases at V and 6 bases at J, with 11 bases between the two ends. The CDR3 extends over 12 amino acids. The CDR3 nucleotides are TGCGCCAGCAGCACTGATAGGGGCGAGCAGTACTTC. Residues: CASSTDRGEQYF. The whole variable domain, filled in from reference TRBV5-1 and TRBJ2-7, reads KAGVTQTPRYLIKTRGQQVTLSCSPISGHRSVSWYQQTPGQGLQFLFEYFSETQRNKGNFPGRFSGRQFSNSRSEMNVSTLELGDSALYLCASSTDRGEQYFGPGTRLTVT.

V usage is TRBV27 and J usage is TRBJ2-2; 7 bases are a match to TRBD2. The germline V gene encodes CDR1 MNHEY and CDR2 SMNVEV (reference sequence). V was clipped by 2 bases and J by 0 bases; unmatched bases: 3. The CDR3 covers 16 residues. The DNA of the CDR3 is TGTGCCAGCAGTTTAATTGGGGGGGCGAACACCGGGGAGCTGTTTTTT. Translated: CASSLIGGANTGELFF.

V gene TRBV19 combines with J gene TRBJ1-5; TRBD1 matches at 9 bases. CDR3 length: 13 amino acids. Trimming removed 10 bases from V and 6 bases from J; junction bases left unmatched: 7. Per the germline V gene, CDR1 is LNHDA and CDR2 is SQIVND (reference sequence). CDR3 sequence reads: CATAGTGSQPQHF. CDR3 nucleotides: TGTGCCACCGCCGGGACAGGGAGTCAGCCCCAGCATTTT.

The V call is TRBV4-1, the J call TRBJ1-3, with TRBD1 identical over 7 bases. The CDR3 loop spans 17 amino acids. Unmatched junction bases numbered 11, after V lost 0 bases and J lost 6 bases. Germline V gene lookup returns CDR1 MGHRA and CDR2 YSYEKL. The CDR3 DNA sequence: TGCGCCAGCAGCCAAGACGACAGGGATACGGGTGTAAACACCATATATTTT. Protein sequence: CASSQDDRDTGVNTIYF.

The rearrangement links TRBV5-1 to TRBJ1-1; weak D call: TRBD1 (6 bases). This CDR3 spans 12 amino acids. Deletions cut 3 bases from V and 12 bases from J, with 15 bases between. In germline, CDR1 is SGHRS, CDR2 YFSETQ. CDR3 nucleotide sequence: TGCGCCAGCAGCTCTGGCCGGGACACTCCTTTCTTT. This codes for CASSSGRDTPFF. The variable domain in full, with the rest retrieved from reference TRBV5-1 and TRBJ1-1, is KAGVTQTPRYLIKTRGQQVTLSCSPISGHRSVSWYQQTPGQGLQFLFEYFSETQRNKGNFPGRFSGRQFSNSRSEMNVSTLELGDSALYLCASSSGRDTPFFGQGTRLTVV.

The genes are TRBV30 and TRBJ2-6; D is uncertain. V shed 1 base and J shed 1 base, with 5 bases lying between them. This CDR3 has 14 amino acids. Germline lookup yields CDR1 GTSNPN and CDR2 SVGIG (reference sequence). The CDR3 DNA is TGTGCCTGGAGTGGCGGATCTGGGGCCAACGTCCTGACTTTC. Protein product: CAWSGGSGANVLTF.

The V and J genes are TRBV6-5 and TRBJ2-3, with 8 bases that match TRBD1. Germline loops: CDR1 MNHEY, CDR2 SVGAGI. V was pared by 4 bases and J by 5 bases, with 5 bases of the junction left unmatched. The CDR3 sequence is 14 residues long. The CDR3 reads CASSWGQAGDTQYF. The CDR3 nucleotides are TGTGCCAGCAGTTGGGGACAGGCAGGAGATACGCAGTATTTT.

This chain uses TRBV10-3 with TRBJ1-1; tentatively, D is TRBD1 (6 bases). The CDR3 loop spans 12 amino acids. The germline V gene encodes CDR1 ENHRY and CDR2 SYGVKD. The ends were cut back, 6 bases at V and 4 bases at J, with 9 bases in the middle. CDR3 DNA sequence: TGTGCCATCAGACAGGGTGGCACTGAAGCTTTCTTT. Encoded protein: CAIRQGGTEAFF.

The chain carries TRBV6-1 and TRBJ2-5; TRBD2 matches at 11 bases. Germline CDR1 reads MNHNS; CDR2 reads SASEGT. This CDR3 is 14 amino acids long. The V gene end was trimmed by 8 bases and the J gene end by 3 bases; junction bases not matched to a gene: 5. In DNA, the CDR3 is TGTGCCAGCCTACCGGGACTAGCGGAAGAGACCCAGTACTTC. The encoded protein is CASLPGLAEETQYF.